A single sample gave rise to the 4 T cell receptor beta chains below, sequenced in a study of OX40 agonist ivuxolimab in advanced cancers. Libraries were built with the immunoSEQ multiplex PCR assay. Sourced from immuneACCESS, this table was stored by TCRdb with only in-frame sequences that have V and J called. A share of the clones is absent; for the studies checked, an unresolved V gene accounts for under half, and the remainder has no known explanation. Here the sample has 14,000 or so clones; over 80% occur a single time. About 39% of the sample lies in the top ten. Source: CD4+ or CD8+ T cells sorted from blood, taken in a trial of the OX40 agonist ivuxolimab. The receptor source for this set is an adult with an advanced solid tumor such as melanoma, head and neck, liver or kidney cancer.

The chain links TRBV4-1 to TRBJ1-1, with D possibly being TRBD1 (6 bases). Germline assignment: CDR1 MGHRA and CDR2 YSYEKL. V was shortened by 0 bases and J by 1 base, with 9 bases between the two germline ends. The CDR3 contains 15 residues. CDR3 protein: CASSQDRGKNTEAFF. In DNA form, the CDR3 reads TGCGCCAGCAGCCAAGATAGGGGGAAGAACACTGAAGCTTTCTTT.

A remark on this clone: Distinct nucleotide sequences in the sample also encode this CDR3. The chain couples TRBV9 to TRBJ1-1; D might be TRBD1 (5 bases). The germline V and J ends were trimmed by 6 bases and 0 bases, with 12 bases remaining between them. The CDR3 spans 14 residues. CDR1 and CDR2 from the germline V gene are SGDLS and YYNGEE. The CDR3 sequence is CASTPGTMNTEAFF. Here the CDR3 DNA reads TGTGCCAGCACCCCCGGGACCATGAACACTGAAGCTTTCTTT.

This chain joins TRBV29-1 and TRBJ1-1, with 9 bases matching TRBD1. The CDR3 is made up of 15 amino acids. With V trimmed by 1 base and J by 7 bases, 10 bases remained unmatched. Germline CDR1 is SQVTM and CDR2 is ANQGSEA. The DNA for the CDR3 is TGCAGCGTTGAAGGTGCGGACAGGGGCCTGCGTGAAGCTTTCTTT. Translation: CSVEGADRGLREAFF.

The gene calls are TRBV7-9 and TRBJ2-5; 13 bases agree with TRBD2. The CDR3 is made up of 17 amino acids. With 5 bases clipped from V and 6 bases from J, the junction kept 12 bases outside the gene matches. Germline V gene data show CDR1 as SEHNR and CDR2 as FQNEAQ (reference sequence). CDR3 sequence: CASSQRTSGGGGKTQYF. The CDR3 DNA follows: TGTGCCAGCAGCCAGAGGACTAGCGGGGGCGGTGGGAAGACCCAGTACTTC.